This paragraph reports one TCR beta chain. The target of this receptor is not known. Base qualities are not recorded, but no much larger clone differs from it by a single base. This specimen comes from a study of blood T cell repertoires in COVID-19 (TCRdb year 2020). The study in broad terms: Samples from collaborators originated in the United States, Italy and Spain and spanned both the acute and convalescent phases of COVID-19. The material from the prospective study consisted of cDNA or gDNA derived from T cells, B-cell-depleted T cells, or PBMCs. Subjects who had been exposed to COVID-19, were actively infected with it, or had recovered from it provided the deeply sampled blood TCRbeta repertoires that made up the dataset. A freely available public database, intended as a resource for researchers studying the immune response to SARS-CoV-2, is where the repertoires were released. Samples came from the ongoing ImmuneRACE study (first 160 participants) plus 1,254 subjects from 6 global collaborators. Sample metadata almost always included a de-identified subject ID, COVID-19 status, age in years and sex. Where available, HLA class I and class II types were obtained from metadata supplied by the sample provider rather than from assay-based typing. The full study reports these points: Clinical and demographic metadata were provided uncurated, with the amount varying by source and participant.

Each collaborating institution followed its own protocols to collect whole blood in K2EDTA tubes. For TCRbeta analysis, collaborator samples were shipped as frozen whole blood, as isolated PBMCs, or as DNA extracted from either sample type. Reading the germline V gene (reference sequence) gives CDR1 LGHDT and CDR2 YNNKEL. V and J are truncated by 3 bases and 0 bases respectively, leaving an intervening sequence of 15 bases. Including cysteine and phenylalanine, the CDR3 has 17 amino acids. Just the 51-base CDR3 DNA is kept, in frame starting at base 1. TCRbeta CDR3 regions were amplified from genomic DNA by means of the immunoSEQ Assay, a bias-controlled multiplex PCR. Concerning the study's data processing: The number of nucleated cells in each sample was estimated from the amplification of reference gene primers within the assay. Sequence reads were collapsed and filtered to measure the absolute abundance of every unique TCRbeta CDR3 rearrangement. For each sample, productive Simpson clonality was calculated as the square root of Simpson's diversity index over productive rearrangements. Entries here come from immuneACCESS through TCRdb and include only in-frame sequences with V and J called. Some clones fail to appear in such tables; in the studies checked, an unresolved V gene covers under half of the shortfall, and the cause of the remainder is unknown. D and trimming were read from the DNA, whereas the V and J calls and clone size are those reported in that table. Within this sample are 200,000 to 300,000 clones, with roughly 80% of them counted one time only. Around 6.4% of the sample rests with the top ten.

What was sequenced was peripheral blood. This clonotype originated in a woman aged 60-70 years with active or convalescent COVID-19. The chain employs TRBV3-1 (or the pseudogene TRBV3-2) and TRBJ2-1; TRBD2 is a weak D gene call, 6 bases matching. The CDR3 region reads CASSQGTYRSSYNEQFF. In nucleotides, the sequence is TGTGCCAGCAGCCAGGGGACTTACCGAAGCTCCTACAATGAGCAGTTCTTC.